The 9 T cell receptor beta chains presented below share a single source sample, sequenced in a study of T cells after yellow fever vaccination (dated by TCRdb to the late 2010s). The method was 5' RACE. TCRdb lists the instrument as Illumina HiSeq 2500. Using fastp at Q25 and MiXCR, TCRdb reprocessed the public reads and kept productive beta chains. When rows share a CDR3 protein, they turn into one entry using the most common DNA and genes. Recorded for this sample are 250,000 or so distinct CDR3 sequences; less than 8.5% of them occurred a single time. The ten top clones hold around 0.9% of the sample. The treatment or condition label of this sample denotes: live attenuated yellow fever vaccine strain. Sample: CD4+ T cells sorted from PBMCs, taken 15 days after the yellow fever booster vaccination. Source of these receptors: a man aged 25 to 40 who received the YFV17D yellow fever vaccine.

The chain is built from TRBV29-1 and TRBJ2-1; D not resolved. The CDR3 is 15 residues long. V gave up 6 bases and J gave up 0 bases, with 15 bases separating them. Per the germline V gene, CDR1 is SQVTM and CDR2 is ANQGSEA. The CDR3 reads CSVTATRSSYNEQFF. DNA for the CDR3: TGCAGCGTGACGGCGACCCGGAGCTCCTACAATGAGCAGTTCTTC.

This clonotype appeared a few times. The rearrangement joins TRBV7-2 to TRBJ2-3, with TRBD1 matching over 9 bases. Per the germline V gene, CDR1 is SGHTA and CDR2 is FQGNSA. With V trimmed by 3 bases and J by 4 bases, 2 bases remained unmatched. The CDR3 consists of 14 residues. CDR3 DNA: TGTGCCAGCAGCTTTACAGGGGGCGCAGATACGCAGTATTTT. Its translation: CASSFTGGADTQYF.

This chain joins TRBV20-1 and TRBJ1-5, with D possibly matching TRBD1 (5 bases). Trimming shortened V by 3 bases and J by 0 bases, and 12 bases separated the two germline ends. CDR3 length equals 15 residues. Germline lookup yields CDR1 DFQATT and CDR2 SNEGSKA (reference sequence). The chain's CDR3 is CSARAGGSSNQPQHF. The CDR3 DNA follows: TGCAGTGCTAGGGCGGGGGGGAGTAGCAATCAGCCCCAGCATTTT.

This clonotype was recorded many times. This chain links TRBV5-6 with TRBJ2-7, with 10 bases fitting TRBD2. Germline V gene lookup returns CDR1 SGHDT and CDR2 YYEEEE. V trimming: 2 bases; J trimming: 5 bases; junction bases outside the gene matches: 7. CDR3 length: 15 residues. The CDR3 reads CASSLRLAGANEQYF. CDR3 in DNA: TGTGCCAGCAGCTTAAGGCTAGCGGGAGCCAACGAGCAGTACTTC.

This clonotype was observed a handful of times. This chain uses TRBV20-1 with TRBJ2-3; no firm D call. The CDR3 totals 12 residues. Trimming removed 5 bases from V and 1 base from J, with 7 bases in between. From germline, CDR1 is DFQATT and CDR2 SNEGSKA (reference sequence). In nucleotides, the CDR3 is TGCAGTGCTGTAAAACGCACAGATACGCAGTATTTT. It codes for CSAVKRTDTQYF.

The V gene is TRBV2, the J gene TRBJ1-1; no definite D call. This CDR3 is built from 14 residues. Germline CDR1 is SNHLY and CDR2 is FYNNEI. V shed 6 bases and J shed 3 bases, with 14 bases lying between them. Here the CDR3 reads CASRATHQDTEAFF. Written as DNA, the CDR3 is TGTGCCAGCAGAGCGACCCATCAGGACACTGAAGCTTTCTTT.

This rearrangement joins TRBV10-3 to TRBJ2-3, with TRBD1 matching over 7 bases. The CDR3 loop spans 13 amino acids. With V trimmed by 10 bases and J by 0 bases, 4 bases remained unmatched. Per germline, CDR1 ENHRY and CDR2 SYGVKD. The CDR3 region has the DNA TGTGCCACCCGGGACAGTAGCACAGATACGCAGTATTTT. Its protein product is CATRDSSTDTQYF.

This clonotype has a handful of counts. This rearrangement joins TRBV5-1 to TRBJ1-1; 11 positions match TRBD1. This CDR3 is 17 amino acids long. Germline values: CDR1 SGHRS, CDR2 YFSETQ. The V segment lost 4 bases and the J segment 1 base; nucleotides outside the gene matches: 9. The CDR3 DNA reads as TGCGCCAGCAGCCCCGGACAGGGGGCATTTGGGAACACTGAAGCTTTCTTT. Its translation: CASSPGQGAFGNTEAFF.

The chain employs TRBV29-1 and TRBJ1-5; D is ambiguous. CDR1 is SQVTM and CDR2 is ANQGSEA in the germline V gene. CDR3 length equals 11 residues. V was pared by 4 bases and J by 11 bases, with 12 bases between. The CDR3 is CSVGAGRAQHF. Written as DNA, the CDR3 is TGCAGCGTTGGGGCAGGTCGGGCCCAGCATTTT.